The 20 T cell receptor beta chains reported below all come from one sample, sequenced in a study of cytomegalovirus exposure and HLA in healthy donors. Vbeta (60) and Jbeta (13) primers were used in the PCR. Sequencing was performed with immunoSEQ multiplex PCR; in TCRdb, only in-frame clones are kept and a portion is missing. The data hold about 130,000 clones, with 80% observed a single time. The specimen sequenced was PBMCs. These receptors were collected from a male donor in good health and CMV-seronegative.

This clone was found a few times. The chain links TRBV5-1 to TRBJ2-5; TRBD1 matches at 12 bases. The V gene end was trimmed by 0 bases and the J gene end by 5 bases; junction bases not matched to a gene: 2. Germline CDR1 SGHRS, CDR2 YFSETQ. The CDR3 runs 15 residues. The CDR3 bases are TGCGCCAGCAGCTTGGGGGACAGGGGGCGTGAGACCCAGTACTTC. Translation gives CASSLGDRGRETQYF.

The chain uses TRBV2 and TRBJ2-7, with 8 bases that match TRBD2. Germline V lookup: CDR1 SNHLY, CDR2 FYNNEI. This CDR3 is built from 15 residues. V gave up 3 bases and J gave up 2 bases; unmatched junction bases: 6. The DNA of the CDR3 is TGTGCCAGCAGTGATGTAGCGGGGTTGACCTACGAGCAGTACTTC. This encodes CASSDVAGLTYEQYF. Looking up the rest from reference TRBV2 and TRBJ2-7 gives the full variable domain: EPEVTQTPSHQVTQMGQEVILRCVPISNHLYFYWYRQILGQKVEFLVSFYNNEISEKSEIFDDQFSVERPDGSNFTLKIRSTKLEDSAMYFCASSDVAGLTYEQYFGPGTRLTVT.

The genes are TRBV27 and TRBJ2-5; 10 bases align to TRBD2. Germline CDR1 MNHEY, CDR2 SMNVEV (reference sequence). This CDR3 contains 16 residues. Trimming at V came to 3 bases and at J to 4 bases, leaving 8 bases not matched to a gene. The CDR3 sequence is CASSFVGLASPETQYF. CDR3 nucleotides: TGTGCCAGCAGTTTTGTGGGACTAGCGTCCCCAGAGACCCAGTACTTC.

The V gene is TRBV6-5, the J gene TRBJ2-3; possible D gene TRBD2, 6 bases. The V gene lost 0 bases and the J gene lost 4 bases, with 14 bases spanning the gap. This CDR3 has 16 amino acids. From germline, CDR1 is MNHEY and CDR2 SVGAGI. The CDR3 region has the DNA TGTGCCAGCAGTTACTCGTCCAGCGGGTCTTCAGATACGCAGTATTTT. It encodes CASSYSSSGSSDTQYF.

The rearrangement links TRBV5-1 to TRBJ2-1; possible D gene TRBD2, 7 bases. This CDR3 contains 14 residues. The germline gives CDR1 SGHRS, CDR2 YFSETQ. Trimming took 0 bases from V and 6 from J, leaving 10 bases between them. The CDR3 DNA reads as TGCGCCAGCAGCTTGGTGGCGGGGGCCAATGAGCAGTTCTTC. Protein: CASSLVAGANEQFF.

The chain employs TRBV5-4 and TRBJ2-7, with 9 bases fitting TRBD1. The CDR3 loop spans 16 amino acids. Germline values: CDR1 SGHNT, CDR2 YYREEE (reference sequence). J was trimmed by 1 base and V by 4 bases; bases with no gene match: 9. In DNA, the CDR3 is TGTGCCAGCAGCGTTCCCGGGACAGGGTCTTCCTACGAGCAGTACTTC. Translating it yields CASSVPGTGSSYEQYF.

This clone was counted a few times. This chain connects TRBV6-1 to TRBJ2-1, with 7 bases lining up with TRBD1. The CDR3 is 15 amino acids. Per germline, CDR1 MNHNS and CDR2 SASEGT. V trimming: 3 bases; J trimming: 4 bases; junction bases outside the gene matches: 6. The CDR3 reads CASSDETGSYNEQFF. The DNA for the CDR3 is TGTGCCAGCAGTGATGAGACAGGGAGTTACAATGAGCAGTTCTTC.

The gene calls are TRBV21-1 and TRBJ2-1; no DNA check was done on the table's D call, TRBD1. TRBV21-1 is reported as a pseudogene. The CDR3 covers 13 residues. CDR3 in amino acids: CASSRRGQNEQFF. CDR3 nucleotides: TGTGCCAGCAGCAGAAGAGGACAGAATGAGCAGTTCTTC.

V is TRBV7-9 and J is TRBJ2-1; 13 positions agree with TRBD2. The length of the CDR3 is 15 residues. CDR1 SEHNR and CDR2 FQNEAQ come from the germline V gene (reference sequence). The ends lost 5 bases at V and 10 bases at J; junction bases unmatched: 8. The CDR3 protein is CASSRTSGRAREQFF. The CDR3 bases are TGTGCCAGCAGCCGTACTAGCGGGAGGGCCAGAGAGCAGTTCTTC.

The chain uses TRBV2 and TRBJ1-1, with TRBD1 matching over 7 bases. The CDR3 totals 14 residues. Germline trimming cut 2 bases from V and 6 bases from J; bases unmatched to any gene: 6. Germline CDR1 and CDR2: SNHLY and FYNNEI. The CDR3: CASSEQGEFSEAFF. The CDR3 coding sequence is TGTGCCAGCAGTGAACAGGGGGAGTTCTCTGAAGCTTTCTTT.

This rearrangement joins TRBV29-1 to TRBJ1-4, with D possibly matching TRBD1 (6 bases). Germline CDR1 SQVTM, CDR2 ANQGSEA. This CDR3 is built from 10 residues. The CDR3 is CMAGDEKLFF. DNA for the CDR3: TGCATGGCAGGGGACGAAAAACTGTTTTTT.

The chain recombines TRBV7-6 with TRBJ2-7; TRBD2 matches at 8 bases. Unmatched junction bases numbered 13, after V lost 4 bases and J lost 5 bases. The CDR3 consists of 16 residues. Germline CDR1 reads SGHVS; CDR2 reads FNYEAQ. The CDR3 sequence: CASSYSPLWREDEQYF. The CDR3 DNA sequence: TGTGCCAGCAGCTACTCCCCCTTATGGCGGGAGGACGAGCAGTACTTC.

This clone was picked up a small number of times. The chain combines TRBV7-9 with TRBJ2-3; 8 nucleotides line up with TRBD2. Germline V gene sequence: CDR1 SEHNR, CDR2 FQNEAQ (reference sequence). The V and J ends lost 1 base and 4 bases, in that order; junction bases with no gene match: 10. There are 17 residues in the CDR3. The CDR3 coding sequence is TGTGCCAGCAGCTTAGGGGGTCGGCGGGGGGACTCAGATACGCAGTATTTT. Its protein is CASSLGGRRGDSDTQYF.

J is TRBJ2-2 and V is TRBV30, with D perhaps matching TRBD2 (6 bases). Germline-derived CDR1 and CDR2 are GTSNPN and SVGIG (reference sequence). V gave up 4 bases and J gave up 4 bases, with 13 bases separating them. This CDR3 has 14 amino acids. CDR3 in amino acids: CAWKGLYGTGELFF. The CDR3 DNA sequence: TGTGCCTGGAAGGGACTGTACGGCACCGGGGAGCTGTTTTTT.

The chain links TRBV30 to TRBJ1-2; D unresolved. Trimming left V 7 bases short and J 3 bases short, with 9 bases between. CDR3 length: 11 residues. CDR1 GTSNPN and CDR2 SVGIG come from the germline V gene (reference sequence). CDR3 in DNA: TGTGCCTCCCTGGGCCACTATGGCTACACCTTC. It is translated as CASLGHYGYTF. Full variable domain (outside the CDR3, taken from reference TRBV30 and TRBJ1-2): SQTIHQWPATLVQPVGSPLSLECTVEGTSNPNLYWYRQAAGRGLQLLFYSVGIGQISSEVPQNLSASRPQDRQFILSSKKLLLSDSGFYLCASLGHYGYTFGSGTRLTVV.

The V gene is TRBV30, the J gene TRBJ2-6; 8 bases align to TRBD1. The germline V gene encodes CDR1 GTSNPN and CDR2 SVGIG (reference sequence). Germline trimming cut 4 bases from V and 4 bases from J; bases unmatched to any gene: 9. The CDR3 has 16 residues. CDR3 sequence (DNA): TGTGCCTGGACTAAGACAGGGGCAACAGGGGCCAACGTCCTGACTTTC. Translation: CAWTKTGATGANVLTF.

The chain uses TRBV27 and TRBJ2-1; 9 nucleotides match TRBD1. Per the germline V gene, CDR1 is MNHEY and CDR2 is SMNVEV (reference sequence). J gave up 8 bases and V 8 bases, and 10 bases lay outside the gene matches. The CDR3 has 14 residues. In DNA form, the CDR3 reads TGTGCCAGCGGACACGGGACAGGGAGATATGAGCAGTTCTTC. Translation: CASGHGTGRYEQFF.

The rearrangement links TRBV11-2 to TRBJ2-4; 13 bases fit TRBD2. This CDR3 is 17 amino acids long. Germline loops: CDR1 SGHAT, CDR2 FQNNGV. Trimming cost V 8 bases and J 0 bases; bases outside gene matches: 7. CDR3 amino acids: CASRGLAGILAKNIQYF. DNA of the CDR3: TGTGCCAGCCGGGGACTAGCGGGGATTCTAGCCAAAAACATTCAGTACTTC.

The J gene is TRBJ2-3, the V gene TRBV5-1; 7 nucleotides agree with TRBD1. There are 15 residues in the CDR3. After removal of 4 bases from V and 3 bases from J, the junction contained 8 bases not matched to a gene. The germline gives CDR1 SGHRS, CDR2 YFSETQ. The CDR3, as DNA: TGCGCCAGCAGCATGGGGACAGCCGGAACAGATACGCAGTATTTT. Encoded protein: CASSMGTAGTDTQYF.

The chain joins TRBV28 to TRBJ2-1, with 10 bases lining up with TRBD2. CDR1 and CDR2 (germline): MDHEN, SYDVKM. The CDR3 consists of 16 residues. V was pared by 1 base and J by 4 bases, with 4 bases of the junction left unmatched. CDR3 residues: CASSLFSGGRYNEQFF. In nucleotides, the CDR3 is TGTGCCAGCAGTTTATTTAGCGGGGGGCGGTACAATGAGCAGTTCTTC.